The 5 T cell receptor beta chains presented below share a single source sample, sequenced in a study of post-analysis software for immune sequencing data (dated by TCRdb to 2013 to 2016). What the study reported, not specific to this receptor: Patients showed significantly higher frequencies than controls for a handful of TRBV segments, among them TRBV5-6, TRBV5-1 and TRBV20-1.

For these TCRs, the target antigens are not known. Library construction relied on PCR. The instrument was an Illumina HiSeq 2500. To reduce PCR and sequencing biases, unique molecular identifiers were incorporated into the TCR beta cDNA libraries. In TCRdb, the public reads were trimmed at Q25 with fastp and aligned with MiXCR, with productive beta chains retained. Each entry merges the rows of one CDR3 protein and shows their most common DNA and genes. The sample has under 900,000 distinct CDR3 sequences on record, under 70% of them singletons. Around 4.5% of the sample rests with the top ten. Sequencing input: blood. Source of these receptors: a girl aged 10 to 17 with multiple sclerosis.

V is TRBV3-1 and J is TRBJ2-7; 8 bases are a match to TRBD2. V shed 1 base and J 0 bases; nucleotides not matched to a gene: 5. The germline gives CDR1 LGHDT, CDR2 YNNKEL (reference sequence). The CDR3 contains 16 residues. The CDR3 sequence is CASSQVSGKHSYEQYF. The CDR3 DNA reads as TGTGCCAGCAGCCAAGTTAGCGGGAAACACTCCTACGAGCAGTACTTC.

The chain links TRBV18 to TRBJ2-7; the match to TRBD2 covers 7 bases. Judging by the DNA end, TRBJ2-5 fits better; the J call may be wrong. This CDR3 region has 15 residues. Germline V gives CDR1 KGHSH, CDR2 LQKENI. The CDR3 DNA is TGTGCCAGCTCACCATCAGCGGGATCCCGGGAGACCCAGTACTTC. Protein product: CASSPSAGSRETQYF.

This clonotype was counted only a few times. This chain uses TRBV20-1 with TRBJ2-7, with D uncertain. Germline CDR1 is DFQATT and CDR2 is SNEGSKA (reference sequence). The CDR3 covers 14 residues. Trimming cost V 2 bases and J 2 bases, with 13 bases left between them. CDR3 sequence reads: CSARPLTDPYEQYF. The CDR3, as DNA: TGCAGTGCTAGACCACTCACGGACCCCTACGAGCAGTACTTC.

The chain uses TRBV29-1 and TRBJ2-6, with D maybe TRBD1 (7 bases). There are 17 residues in the CDR3. Germline-derived CDR1 and CDR2 are SQVTM and ANQGSEA. V was trimmed by 4 bases and J by 2 bases, leaving 18 bases between them. The CDR3 region has the DNA TGCAGCGTTGTAGGTCTACTCAGGGGGGCTGGGGCCAACGTCCTGACTTTC. This translates into CSVVGLLRGAGANVLTF.

This clonotype occurred a few times. J is TRBJ2-1 and V is TRBV20-1, with 12 bases identical to TRBD2. Losses at the gene ends were 0 bases for V and 5 bases for J; bases not matched to a gene: 5. Germline assignment: CDR1 DFQATT and CDR2 SNEGSKA (reference sequence). This CDR3 is 16 amino acids long. In DNA form, the CDR3 reads TGCAGTGCTAGAGATTGGAGACTAGCGGGGGACAATGAGCAGTTCTTC. Amino acid sequence: CSARDWRLAGDNEQFF.